This TCR beta chain comes out of a study of shared clonotypes between healthy human individuals. About this clone: Antigen: not known.

Broader study findings: Several donors shared around 5% of their naive CD4 clonotypes. Sequencing depth was expected to affect clonotype sharing among donors.

CD45RO negativity and positive selection for CCR7 defined naive CD8 cells, a population that excluded terminally differentiated effector memory CD45RA+ cells. Assay used: immunoSEQ multiplex PCR; TCRdb lists only in-frame clones, some missing. The sample yields around 580,000 clones, 95% to 98% seen once. The germline V gene encodes CDR1 MNHEY and CDR2 SMNVEV (reference sequence). CDR3 size: 14 residues. The V and J ends lost 4 bases and 11 bases respectively, with 20 bases between them. This receptor was identified in a young man in good health. The V call is TRBV27, the J call TRBJ1-1; D might be TRBD1 (6 bases). What was sequenced was naive CD8+ T cells sorted from blood. The chain's CDR3 is CASSWVQGGLDAFF. As DNA, the CDR3 is TGTGCCAGCAGTTGGGTACAGGGCGGGCTTGATGCTTTCTTT.